This T cell receptor beta chain stems from a study of T cells after yellow fever vaccination (dated by TCRdb to the late 2010s). Background on the whole study: Libraries from fractions with low cell numbers were prepared with the SMART-Seq v4 Ultra Low Input RNA kit. Blood samples were taken at several timepoints before and after primary and secondary immunization, and bulk PBMC replicates and cell subsets were isolated. Two healthy male donors, one aged 18 to 30 and one aged 30 to 40 years, made up the cohort. Bulk TCR alpha and beta repertoires were sequenced longitudinally to track T-cell clones before and after primary and booster YFV17D yellow fever vaccination. What the research found in general, with its limitations: Compared with the primary T-cell response, the secondary T-cell response was faster but weaker, reaching its peak on day 5 rather than on day 15. A small share of clonotypes was detected in both CD4 and CD8 compartments, with the overlap likely arising from convergent recombination. Because only two donors were included in the study, the extent to which the findings can be generalized is limited. After the booster, most clones that had expanded after primary vaccination were detected again (around 95% of CD4 and around nine tenths of CD8), suggesting broad maintenance of memory. Because abundant contaminating clonotypes from the bulk population could be contained in FACS-sorted repertoires, computational filtering was required.

V is shortened by 8 bases, J by 3 bases, and the region joining them spans 10 bases. Counted from cysteine to phenylalanine, this CDR3 has 13 amino acids. Just the 39-base CDR3 DNA is kept, in frame starting at base 1. Sample treatment or condition, as interpreted from the label and publication: live attenuated yellow fever vaccine strain. PBMCs were isolated from peripheral blood using a standard Ficoll-Paque protocol. CD4 and CD8 T-cell fractions were isolated with Dynabeads CD4 and CD8 positive selection kits. TriZol was used to extract RNA from bulk PBMCs, CD4 and CD8 fractions, and dextramer-positive and dextramer-negative fractions. Sequencing used an Illumina NovaSeq 6000. TCR cDNA was synthesized by 5'RACE template switching, which introduced a universal primer site and unique molecular identifiers. Priming of cDNA synthesis was performed from both the TCR alpha and TCR beta constant segments. Two PCR steps were used to amplify libraries, with sample barcodes and sequencing adapters being added in the second step. Sequencing of libraries was done on Illumina HiSeq 2500 (2x100 bp) or NovaSeq (2x150 bp). Per the original workflow: Demultiplexing of reads and collapsing into UMI consensus sequences were performed with MIGEC, and V(D)J alignment was carried out with MiXCR. Clonotypes responding to the vaccine were identified with edgeR on replicate PBMC samples, with the criteria of FDR below 0.01 and a log2 fold change above 5 up to day 15. Each bulk clonotype received a CD4 or CD8 identity based on whether the sequenced CD4 or CD8 repertoire contained that clonotype at higher abundance. The raw public reads went through TCRdb reprocessing: fastp at Q25, MiXCR clone calling, in-frame beta chains kept. Records with the same CDR3 protein are collapsed into one entry carrying the most frequent genes and DNA. The V and J calls, along with clone size, are taken from TCRdb and not from the paper's own processing. This sample is represented by approximately 300,000 distinct CDR3 sequences; about 10% of them were singletons. Roughly 3% of the sample is in the top ten clones.

This clonotype was detected a few times. Its recognized antigen is unknown. One base away there is no much larger clone; base qualities are not given. The source is a man younger than 35 who received the YFV17D yellow fever vaccine. The chain links TRBV12-3 or TRBV12-4 with TRBJ1-4, and TRBD1 may be the D gene, going by 5 matching bases. Source: CD4+ T cells sorted from PBMCs, taken 45 days after the yellow fever booster vaccination. The CDR3 is CASGGLANEKLFF. The DNA sequence is given as TGTGCCAGCGGGGGGTTGGCTAATGAAAAACTGTTTTTT.